Shown below are 17 T cell receptor beta chains from a single sample sequenced in a study of response to subunit inactivated influenza vaccine. A single record per CDR3 protein comes from TCRdb applying MiXCR to the RT-PCR reads. The sample shows 800,000 or so distinct CDR3 sequences, over 20% of them seen only once. The sample was PBMCs from blood, taken roughly 5 days after vaccination. Source of these receptors: a man aged 45 to 65 who received an inactivated influenza vaccine.

The chain uses TRBV7-2 and TRBJ2-5; D remains unclear. The CDR3 has 13 residues. The germline V and J ends were trimmed by 3 bases and 7 bases, with 12 bases remaining between them. Per the germline V gene, CDR1 is SGHTA and CDR2 is FQGNSA. Written as DNA, the CDR3 is TGTGCCAGCAGCTTGGGTCCGAGAGGGACCCAGTACTTC. Translating it yields CASSLGPRGTQYF.

The sample holds one count of this clonotype. CDR3 protein: CASSELGQGYETQYF. The CDR3 nucleotides are TGTGCCAGCAGCGAACTCGGACAGGGCTATGAGACCCAGTACTTC. This rearrangement joins TRBV7-2 to TRBJ2-5; TRBD1 agrees at 8 bases. V was pared by 5 bases and J by 5 bases, with 10 bases of the junction left unmatched. This CDR3 comprises 15 residues. The germline V gene has CDR1 SGHTA and CDR2 FQGNSA.

The chain carries TRBV2 and TRBJ2-2; 7 nucleotides align to TRBD1. The CDR3 has 15 residues. The J segment lost 2 bases and the V segment lost 7 bases, leaving 7 bases of the junction unmatched. Looked up from germline, CDR1 is SNHLY and CDR2 is FYNNEI. CDR3 protein: CASTPDRANTGELFF. In nucleotides, the CDR3 is TGTGCCAGCACCCCTGACAGGGCAAACACCGGGGAGCTGTTTTTT.

This clonotype appeared a single time. This chain joins TRBV5-1 and TRBJ2-6; D is unclear. Between the trimmed V and J ends, which lost 0 bases and 0 bases, there was a span of 16 bases. The CDR3 totals 19 residues. The germline V gene has CDR1 SGHRS and CDR2 YFSETQ. The chain's CDR3 is CASSLDPIGAGSGANVLTF. The CDR3 DNA is TGCGCCAGCAGCTTGGACCCGATAGGAGCCGGCTCTGGGGCCAACGTCCTGACTTTC.

There are many counts of this clonotype. The chain is built from TRBV11-2 and TRBJ2-7; 9 nucleotides match TRBD2. With 6 bases clipped from V and 3 bases from J, the junction kept 12 bases outside the gene matches. Germline CDR1 and CDR2: SGHAT and FQNNGV. The CDR3 loop spans 16 amino acids. CDR3 in amino acids: CASSLILAGTSYEQYF. The CDR3 coding sequence is TGTGCCAGCAGTTTGATTCTAGCGGGGACCAGCTACGAGCAGTACTTC.

The chain joins TRBV6-5 to TRBJ2-7; either TRBD1 or TRBD2 may supply D (5 bases each). The germline gives CDR1 MNHEY, CDR2 SVGAGI. Trimming stripped 6 bases from V and 2 bases from J, with 14 bases between. The CDR3 has 14 residues. CDR3 amino acids: CASRFSGTPYEQYF. The CDR3 DNA reads as TGTGCCAGCAGGTTCTCGGGGACCCCCTACGAGCAGTACTTC.

The sample holds a few counts of this clonotype. This chain's CDR3 is CASSLDGLRSPLHF. The CDR3 region has the DNA TGCGCCAGCAGCCTGGACGGACTACGGTCACCCCTCCACTTT. The chain recombines TRBV5-1 with TRBJ1-6; D gene unclear. V lost 4 bases to trimming and J lost 10 bases, with 15 bases between them. The CDR3 extends over 14 amino acids. The germline V gene has CDR1 SGHRS and CDR2 YFSETQ.

This clonotype was detected ten times or more. The V and J genes are TRBV29-1 and TRBJ2-1; D might be TRBD1 (5 bases). The germline V and J ends were trimmed by 7 bases and 5 bases, with 9 bases remaining between them. The CDR3 runs 11 residues. Germline V CDR1 and CDR2: SQVTM, ANQGSEA. CDR3 sequence (DNA): TGCAGCGCCAGACAGAACAATGAGCAGTTCTTC. Its protein product is CSARQNNEQFF.

This chain uses TRBV29-1 with TRBJ2-5; TRBD1 or TRBD2 may be the D gene (5 bases each). V was trimmed by 6 bases and J by 4 bases, leaving 27 bases between them. The CDR3 loop spans 17 amino acids. CDR1 is SQVTM, CDR2 ANQGSEA, per germline. The CDR3 coding sequence is TGCAGCGTGCCGATGGGTCCAGGGCGGGTATCCAGAGAGACCCAGTACTTC. Residues: CSVPMGPGRVSRETQYF.

This clonotype was seen a handful of times. The chain has TRBV5-1 and TRBJ2-7; possibly TRBD1 or TRBD2 for D (5 bases each). CDR1 and CDR2 (germline): SGHRS, YFSETQ. V lost 5 bases, J lost 6 bases, and 18 bases lay in between. The CDR3 has 14 residues. CDR3 protein: CASSLGTDGSEQYF. In DNA form, the CDR3 reads TGCGCCAGCAGTCTAGGGACGGACGGCTCCGAGCAGTACTTC.

This clonotype has more than one count but fewer than ten. The chain joins TRBV20-1 to TRBJ1-5; a weak D match, TRBD1 (5 bases). This CDR3 has 17 amino acids. The germline CDR1 and CDR2 sequences are DFQATT and SNEGSKA (reference sequence). V lost 4 bases to trimming and J lost 0 bases, with 19 bases between them. The DNA for the CDR3 is TGCAGTGCTATAGGGCAGGGAGGACGGTATAGCAATCAGCCCCAGCATTTT. The encoded protein is CSAIGQGGRYSNQPQHF.

The genes are TRBV6-6 and TRBJ1-5, with D unresolved. The germline V gene has CDR1 MNHNY and CDR2 SVGAGI (reference sequence). V dropped 7 bases and J dropped 2 bases, with 6 bases sitting between them. The CDR3 is 12 residues long. Here the CDR3 DNA reads TGTGCCAGCATGGGCGGCAATCAGCCCCAGCATTTT. Its translation: CASMGGNQPQHF.

This chain joins TRBV29-1 and TRBJ2-1, with TRBD2 identical over 10 bases. CDR1 SQVTM and CDR2 ANQGSEA come from the germline V gene. CDR3 size: 14 residues. After removal of 4 bases from V and 8 bases from J, the junction contained 8 bases not matched to a gene. The CDR3 coding sequence is TGCAGCGTTGGTAGCGGGGGGCCGATTGATGAGCAGTTCTTC. Its protein product is CSVGSGGPIDEQFF.

This clonotype appeared a few times. The chain uses TRBV7-9 and TRBJ2-7; TRBD2 matches at 12 bases. Germline V gene lookup returns CDR1 SEHNR and CDR2 FQNEAQ (reference sequence). Unmatched junction bases numbered 7, after V lost 4 bases and J lost 3 bases. The CDR3 extends over 16 amino acids. The CDR3 DNA reads TGTGCCAGCAGCTCTCGACGGACTAGCGGGGACTACGAGCAGTACTTC. This translates into CASSSRRTSGDYEQYF. Full variable domain (rest looked up from reference TRBV7-9 and TRBJ2-7): DTGVSQNPRHKITKRGQNVTFRCDPISEHNRLYWYRQTLGQGPEFLTYFQNEAQLEKSRLLSDRFSAERPKGSFSTLEIQRTEQGDSAMYLCASSSRRTSGDYEQYFGPGTRLTVT.

This clonotype was counted ten times or more. The chain employs TRBV7-2 and TRBJ2-1; a possible D gene is TRBD2 (5 bases). The CDR3 is 16 residues long. The germline gives CDR1 SGHTA, CDR2 FQGNSA. V lost 1 base and J 1 base, leaving 11 bases between the germline ends. In DNA form, the CDR3 reads TGTGCCAGCAGCTTAGGCGTAGGAGGATCCTACAATGAGCAGTTCTTC. Translation: CASSLGVGGSYNEQFF.

The chain carries TRBV28 and TRBJ1-3; D is ambiguous. CDR1 and CDR2 from the germline V gene are MDHEN and SYDVKM. V lost 7 bases to trimming and J lost 0 bases, with 7 bases between them. This CDR3 contains 13 residues. CDR3 residues: CASKRLSGNTIYF. The DNA for the CDR3 is TGTGCCAGCAAACGGCTCTCTGGAAACACCATATATTTT.

This clonotype was counted many times. This chain uses TRBV12-3 or TRBV12-4 with TRBJ2-2; the match to TRBD1 covers 10 bases. The CDR3 runs 15 residues. With V trimmed by 8 bases and J by 5 bases, 8 bases remained unmatched. CDR3 nucleotides: TGTGCCAGCCGAACCAGGACAGGGGGTACCGGGGAGCTGTTTTTT. Translated, it gives CASRTRTGGTGELFF.